The 9 T cell receptor beta chains reported below all come from one sample, sequenced in a study of control samples from healthy donors and cancer patients. Profiled with immunoSEQ multiplex PCR; TCRdb holds only in-frame clones, not every one. The repertoire holds tens of thousands of clones, with more than 75% as singletons. Sequenced: PBMCs. The receptor set was obtained from a woman aged 45-60 years with lung cancer.

The table lists this clone with a few counts. The chain recombines TRBV2 with TRBJ1-5; D is undetermined. There are 13 residues in the CDR3. The V and J ends lost 7 bases and 5 bases respectively, with 12 bases between them. Germline-derived CDR1 and CDR2 are SNHLY and FYNNEI. This chain's CDR3 is CASMLGVDQPQHF. As DNA, the CDR3 is TGTGCCAGCATGTTGGGAGTGGATCAGCCCCAGCATTTT.

The V and J genes are TRBV5-8 and TRBJ1-6; D may be TRBD1 (6 bases). CDR1 is SGHTS and CDR2 is YDEGEE in the germline V gene. Trimming stripped 1 base from V and 4 bases from J, with 9 bases between. The CDR3 is made up of 15 amino acids. The CDR3 DNA sequence: TGTGCCAGCAGCTTGACAGGGCGATATAATTCACCCCTCCACTTT. Residues: CASSLTGRYNSPLHF.

The chain employs TRBV29-1 and TRBJ2-1, with 11 nucleotides matching TRBD1. CDR1 is SQVTM, CDR2 ANQGSEA, per germline. J lost 6 bases, V lost 6 bases, and 4 bases had no gene match. The CDR3 has 13 residues. The CDR3 nucleotides read TGCAGCGTACTGGGACAGGGGGTCAATGAGCAGTTCTTC. It encodes CSVLGQGVNEQFF.

The V and J genes are TRBV24-1 and TRBJ2-3; D gene unclear. From germline, CDR1 is KGHDR and CDR2 SFDVKD. This CDR3 spans 12 amino acids. The V and J ends lost 4 bases and 7 bases respectively, with 8 bases between them. In DNA, the CDR3 is TGTGCCACCAGTGAGGCCCAGAATACGCAGTATTTT. It codes for CATSEAQNTQYF.

The genes are TRBV19 and TRBJ2-7, with D possibly being TRBD1 (6 bases). Trimming pared 4 bases from V and 3 bases from J, leaving 16 bases between. The CDR3 contains 15 residues. Germline V CDR1 and CDR2: LNHDA, SQIVND (reference sequence). The DNA of the CDR3 is TGTGCCAGTAGTAGAGGTTTGGCAGGGGACTACGAGCAGTACTTC. It translates to CASSRGLAGDYEQYF.

This clone has only one observation. The chain links TRBV7-8 to TRBJ1-6, with a weak D call TRBD1 (5 bases). This CDR3 has 15 residues. CDR1 is SGHVS, CDR2 FQNEAQ, per germline. Trimming pared 5 bases from V and 8 bases from J, leaving 16 bases between. The CDR3 DNA reads TGTGCCAGCAGCGCTCGGGTGGTGGGGGATTCACCCCTCCACTTT. This translates into CASSARVVGDSPLHF.

This chain joins TRBV19 and TRBJ1-2; D remains unclear. This CDR3 is built from 14 residues. V lost 3 bases and J lost 4, with 12 bases in between. Germline V gene data show CDR1 as LNHDA and CDR2 as SQIVND (reference sequence). In nucleotides, the CDR3 is TGTGCCAGTAGTATGTTCATTGGGAGCTATGGCTACACCTTC. Protein product: CASSMFIGSYGYTF.

CDR3 loop: CASRPDRGQSNQPQHF. CDR3 nucleotides: TGTGCCAGTAGGCCAGACAGGGGGCAAAGCAATCAGCCCCAGCATTTT. The chain joins TRBV19 to TRBJ1-5; 10 positions match TRBD1. There are 16 residues in the CDR3. Germline CDR1 LNHDA, CDR2 SQIVND (reference sequence). After removal of 6 bases from V and 1 base from J, the junction contained 6 bases not matched to a gene.

CDR3: CASSLKRGEAFF. CDR3 DNA sequence: TGTGCCAGCAGCTTAAAGAGGGGTGAAGCTTTCTTT. The J gene is TRBJ1-1, the V gene TRBV7-9; D is perhaps TRBD1 (5 bases). The CDR3 totals 12 residues. Germline-derived CDR1 and CDR2 are SEHNR and FQNEAQ (reference sequence). With 2 bases removed from V and 7 bases from J, the gap between germline ends came to 8 bases.